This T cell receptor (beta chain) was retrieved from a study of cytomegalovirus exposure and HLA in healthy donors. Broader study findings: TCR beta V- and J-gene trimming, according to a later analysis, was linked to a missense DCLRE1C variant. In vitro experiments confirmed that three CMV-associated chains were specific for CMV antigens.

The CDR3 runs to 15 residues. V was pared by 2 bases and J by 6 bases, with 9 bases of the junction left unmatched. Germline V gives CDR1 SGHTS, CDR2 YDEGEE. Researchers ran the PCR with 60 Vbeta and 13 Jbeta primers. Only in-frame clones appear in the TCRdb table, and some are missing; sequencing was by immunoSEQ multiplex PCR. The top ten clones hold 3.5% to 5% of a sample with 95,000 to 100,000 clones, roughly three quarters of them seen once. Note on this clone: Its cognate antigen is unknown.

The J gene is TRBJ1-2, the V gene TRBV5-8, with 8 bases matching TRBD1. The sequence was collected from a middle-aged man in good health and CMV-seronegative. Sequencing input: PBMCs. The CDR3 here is CASSFLTTGEDGYTF. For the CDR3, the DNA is TGTGCCAGCAGCTTTTTAACGACAGGGGAAGATGGCTACACCTTC.